This T cell receptor beta chain comes out of a study of cytomegalovirus exposure and HLA in healthy donors (TCRdb year 2017). About the full investigation: In an earlier analysis of 450 to 750 of the donors, around 290 Gb of sequence data and about 110 million unique TCR beta sequences from about 179 million T cells were reported. An early release covering more than 500 HLA-typed donors comprised approximately 300 gigabases of sequencing data and tens of millions of unique TCR sequences. A separate validation cohort of 90 to 150 different subjects was used in addition to the roughly 670-subject first cohort. The study aimed to test whether signatures of past pathogen exposure could be identified by cataloging public T cell receptors. Class I and class II HLA loci were covered by the typing at four-digit resolution. The number of donors typed differed by locus, with roughly 620-630 for A, B, C, DRB1 and DQB1, over 500 for DQA1, approximately 570 for DPA1, and around 430 for DPB1. Using immunosequencing, the study profiled T cell repertoires from around 680 subjects and related those repertoires to cytomegalovirus serostatus. Of the roughly 410 genotyped donors, 65% to 90% were placed in the genetic ancestry cluster associated with self-reported Caucasian donors. In the later analysis, no new phenotypic data were used to find candidate immune exposures; instead, reliance was placed on TCR beta sequences and their occurrence across donors. An earlier analysis of 587 of the donors used high-throughput TCR beta sequencing to judge whether each TCR beta V gene segment behaved as functional or pseudogenic. All discovery cohort repertoires had been generated using a single sequencing platform. Across 398 genotyped donors of the cohort, an average of about 220,000 unique TCR beta nucleotide sequences per donor were sequenced, and around 19% of those sequences were non-productive. To predict cytomegalovirus infection status, the study brought together high-throughput TCR immunosequencing, statistical association of individual TCRs with disease status, and machine learning. In a later genetic analysis, genome-wide SNP genotypes for about 65% of the 666 donors were used, and that subset was treated as a discovery cohort. Because of strong linkage in the cohort, a handful of DR-DQ haplotypes were treated as single units for association and clustering. Donor age, sex, ethnicity and CMV serostatus were collected together with the repertoire data. A later analysis re-examined previously published TCR beta repertoires from over 500 donors and added high-resolution HLA genotyping to investigate patterns of TCR occurrence. Points the paper makes about the study in general: Because HLA typing was unavailable for some donors at each locus, only the typed subset was used in association tests. In an earlier analysis of approximately 590 of the donors, most TCR beta V segments appeared in productive rearrangements about 90% or about 30% of the time, broadly matching IMGT annotations. The only immune exposure information available for the cohort was CMV serostatus. The 87-base-pair reads could not distinguish some IMGT-functional V segments, including TRBV6-2 and TRBV6-3, so those segments were excluded. When HLA alleles, especially DR and DQ, strongly co-occurred, attributing TCR associations to individual alleles was difficult. The authors suggested that the approach could potentially be extended to other disease states and immunological phenotypes. According to a later analysis, parvovirus B19, influenza, CMV and Epstein-Barr virus appeared linked to several top co-occurrence clusters. In a later genetic analysis, a missense DCLRE1C variant was associated with V-gene and J-gene trimming of TCR beta chains, and the association was replicated in an independent cohort. While some public TCRs were present in many individuals, most TCR sequences turned up only very rarely across donors. According to a later genetic analysis, donors in an Asian-associated ancestry cluster had fewer N-insertions in productive TCRs than the roughly 670-donor mean. Most CMV-associated TCR beta chains appeared to be HLA-restricted in a later analysis, and the HLA associations seemed to be driven largely by CMV exposure. Correlated functional status among segregating V segments might reflect linkage disequilibrium, but an unknown experimental factor could not be ruled out. A further reported finding was that TCR beta sequences accurately predicted the HLA-A and HLA-B alleles for most subjects in the first cohort. In this cohort, only TCR beta chains were sequenced, and detectable features were limited by the absence of alpha or paired-chain data. Some 16 rarely observed V segments, including chromosome 9 orphons, were excluded from the earlier analysis of 550 to 700 of the donors because counts were too low. Specific HLA alleles were associated with roughly 17,000 TCR beta sequences at a false discovery rate of 0.05 in a later analysis. According to a later analysis, TCR association rates differed among HLA loci, with DRB1 alleles showing the most associated TCRs and HLA-C alleles showing the fewest. The sequencing pipeline was judged likely to have produced a cluster of highly shared sequence variants as a technical artifact. A few of the identified cytomegalovirus-associated TCR beta chains were confirmed in vitro to be specific for cytomegalovirus antigens. In both the original and validation cohorts, the classifier was reported to diagnose cytomegalovirus status with high specificity and sensitivity. A later analysis found that HLA-associated TCR beta chains were more clonally expanded and had lower generation probabilities than equally common non-associated chains. The study gave a list of around 170 TCR beta chains associated with cytomegalovirus. Sequencing depth was assumed to be roughly uniform across donors in the presence/absence analyses, though that assumption may not hold.

Libraries were made using the immunoSEQ multiplex PCR assay. The multiplex PCR relied on a mix of 60 forward primers for TCR Vbeta segments and 13 reverse primers for TCR Jbeta segments. The CDR3 region of rearranged TCR beta genes was amplified from genomic DNA with a multiplex PCR assay. Amplified TCR beta libraries were sequenced as 87-base-pair reads on the Illumina HiSeq System. In the original analysis: A later analysis tallied some 79 million unique TCR beta chains across the 666 repertoires, and around 12 million of those chains were shared by two or more donors. A nearest-neighbor algorithm error-corrected the raw reads and collapsed the reads into unique sequences, merging closely related sequences to remove PCR and sequencing errors. Alignment of CDR3 sequences to IMGT reference sequences was used to assign V, D and J gene segments. For a sequence to be retained, a match of at least six nucleotides to both a V gene segment and a J gene segment was required. Rearrangements were called productive when the CDR3 lacked stop codons and stayed in frame with V and J; all others were non-productive. CDR3 was defined according to IMGT convention as the region running from the second conserved V-encoded cysteine to the conserved J-encoded phenylalanine. In an earlier analysis of 500 to 650 of the donors, sequences lacking an unambiguous match to a single V gene segment were excluded. In an earlier analysis of roughly 600 of the donors, a V segment was called functional when productive rearrangements were above 56.7%, and segregating when the standard deviation between donors exceeded 5%. To diagnose cytomegalovirus status from the catalog of TCR beta chain sequences, a statistical classification framework was built. In a later analysis, V and J genes were assigned by comparing TCR nucleotide sequences against IMGT/GENE-DB human TR gene sequences. The TCRdist pipeline was used in a later analysis to assign CDR3 sequences and most-parsimonious VDJ recombination scenarios. In a later analysis, every TCR beta chain was defined by the combination of its CDR3 amino acid sequence and its V-gene family, and reads without a unique V-gene family were dropped. A later analysis removed roughly 590 highly shared, low-generation-probability nucleotide sequences to deal with suspected cross-contamination and a sequencing artifact. In a later analysis, a clonal expansion index for each public chain was calculated from normalized within-repertoire ranks of inferred template counts. In a later analysis, generation probabilities were computed with a VDJ recombination model fitted to out-of-frame rearrangements, and the resulting probabilities were checked against IGoR. In a later analysis, hypergeometric tests were used to score TCR-TCR, TCR-HLA and TCR-CMV co-occurrence, with a repertoire-size bias correction applied to TCR pairs. False discovery rates were estimated in a later analysis by permuting HLA or CMV assignments 20 times. In a later analysis, co-occurring TCRs were grouped with DBSCAN, and TCRdist sequence similarity was added when clustering was performed within HLA-allele-positive subsets. Repertoires with fewer than 30,000 or more than 120,000 public chains, plus five repertoires with anomalous nucleotide sharing, were excluded from co-occurrence clustering. Entries here come from immuneACCESS through TCRdb and include only in-frame sequences with V and J called. Some clones fail to appear in such tables; in the studies checked, an unresolved V gene covers under half of the shortfall, and the cause of the remainder is unknown. V and J calls plus clone size are reproduced from that table; the DNA served to infer D and trimming. In all, the sample holds about 130,000 clones, and 79% of those were seen once. Of the sample, 6.5% falls within the top ten clones.

Including cysteine and phenylalanine, the CDR3 has 16 amino acids. The read is trimmed to its CDR3 DNA, 48 bases read in frame from base 1. V has 4 bases trimmed and J has 2 bases trimmed; junction bases matching no gene number 10. The germline V gene provides CDR1 SGHRS and CDR2 YFSETQ. With regard to this clone: The antigen it recognizes is unknown. Base qualities are not provided; no much larger clone lies one nucleotide away. Other DNA sequences in the same sample also yield this CDR3.

The cohort consisted of 600 or so healthy bone marrow donors. All cohort members were sampled while nominally healthy, although unrecorded immune exposures were likely present. The donor was CMV seropositive and was included in the group of almost 300 seropositive cohort members. Each donor provided a peripheral blood sample, and peripheral blood mononuclear cells were used for TCR beta sequencing. Genomic DNA extraction from the blood cell samples was performed with the Qiagen DNeasy Blood Extraction Kit. Recombination joined TRBV5-1 with TRBJ2-7; a stretch of 9 junction bases matches TRBD1. Sequenced sample: PBMCs. The clonotype comes from a man between 40 and 49 years old in good health and CMV-seropositive. This receptor carries the CDR3 CASSMTGGVGTYEQYF. The DNA sequence reads TGCGCCAGCAGCATGACAGGGGGGGTGGGTACCTACGAGCAGTACTTC.